These 27 T cell receptor beta chains were sequenced from one sample in a study of regulatory T cells in long-lasting Graves disease. The time point denotes: persistent/refractory GD, antithyroid drugs over 5 years with positive TRAb. TCR sequences were obtained from RNA taken from PBMCs. Through Arm-PCR of CDR3 regions and iRepertoire HTBI primers, TCR beta libraries were built. MiXCR was run by TCRdb on the multiplex PCR reads, yielding one entry per CDR3 protein. The sample holds a few hundred thousand distinct CDR3 sequences; 20% to 25% are singletons and the top ten take about a quarter. Sequenced here: peripheral blood mononuclear cells (PBMCs), sampled when the disease was refractory, from a patient treated with antithyroid drugs. The source is a female donor with Graves disease.

The chain employs TRBV5-5 and TRBJ2-7; 8 nucleotides match TRBD2. CDR3 size: 15 residues. Germline V CDR1 and CDR2: SGHKS, YYEKEE (reference sequence). Trimming at V came to 1 base and at J to 3 bases, leaving 6 bases not matched to a gene. CDR3 DNA: TGTGCCAGCAGCTTGCGAGCGGGAGAACTCTACGAGCAGTACTTC. Amino acid sequence: CASSLRAGELYEQYF. Full variable domain (remainder filled in from reference TRBV5-5 and TRBJ2-7): DAGVTQSPTHLIKTRGQQVTLRCSPISGHKSVSWYQQVLGQGPQFIFQYYEKEERGRGNFPDRFSARQFPNYSSELNVNALLLGDSALYLCASSLRAGELYEQYFGPGTRLTVT.

This sequence joins TRBV7-2 and TRBJ2-1; TRBD2 agrees at 11 bases. Germline V gives CDR1 SGHTA, CDR2 FQGNSA. With V trimmed by 1 base and J by 4 bases, 6 bases remained unmatched. The CDR3 totals 17 residues. This CDR3 reads CASSLVLAGEGYNEQFF. CDR3 coding DNA: TGTGCCAGCAGCTTAGTACTAGCGGGAGAGGGGTACAATGAGCAGTTCTTC.

The genes are TRBV6-1 and TRBJ2-7, with 8 positions matching TRBD2. The length of the CDR3 is 15 residues. V shed 6 bases, J shed 0 bases, and the junction held 7 bases outside the gene matches. The germline gives CDR1 MNHNS, CDR2 SASEGT. Here the CDR3 DNA reads TGTGCCAGCAGCCACGGACTAGCCCGCTCCTACGAGCAGTACTTC. Translation: CASSHGLARSYEQYF.

J is TRBJ1-6 and V is TRBV7-2; D gene ambiguous. The CDR3 is made up of 16 amino acids. V lost 1 base to trimming and J lost 7 bases, with 14 bases between them. Germline CDR1 and CDR2: SGHTA and FQGNSA. DNA for the CDR3: TGTGCCAGCAGCTTAGTAAGGGTGTCACAGAATTCACCCCTCCACTTT. Translated: CASSLVRVSQNSPLHF.

This clonotype was seen repeatedly, ten times or more. This chain uses TRBV28 with TRBJ2-5; D is unresolved. V was trimmed by 10 bases and J by 6 bases, leaving 12 bases between them. The CDR3 consists of 11 residues. Germline loops: CDR1 MDHEN, CDR2 SYDVKM. The CDR3 bases are TGTGCCACAACTGCAACGCAGACCCAGTACTTC. Amino acids: CATTATQTQYF.

The V call is TRBV7-8, the J call TRBJ1-5, with TRBD1 as a possible D gene (6 bases). Germline V lookup: CDR1 SGHVS, CDR2 FQNEAQ. The CDR3 contains 15 residues. Trimming cost V 0 bases and J 4 bases, with 10 bases left between them. The CDR3 spells CASSLAIGGNQPQHF. CDR3 in DNA: TGTGCCAGCAGCTTAGCGATAGGGGGGAATCAGCCCCAGCATTTT.

A few counts support this clonotype. This CDR3 is CASSAGTSGEQYF. CDR3 DNA sequence: TGTGCCAGCAGCGCCGGGACTAGCGGCGAGCAGTACTTC. V gene TRBV7-2 combines with J gene TRBJ2-7, with 11 positions matching TRBD2. V shed 5 bases and J 6 bases; nucleotides not matched to a gene: 3. This CDR3 spans 13 amino acids. Germline-derived CDR1 and CDR2 are SGHTA and FQGNSA.

V is TRBV3-1 and J is TRBJ2-7; 10 positions agree with TRBD1. Germline assignment: CDR1 LGHDT and CDR2 YNNKEL (reference sequence). This CDR3 comprises 13 residues. The J segment lost 1 base and the V segment lost 9 bases, leaving 3 bases of the junction unmatched. In DNA, the CDR3 is TGTGCCAGTAGACAGGGGGCATCCTACGAGCAGTACTTC. Its protein is CASRQGASYEQYF.

This clonotype appeared a few times. The chain combines TRBV25-1 with TRBJ2-6; no reliable D call. The CDR3 runs 14 residues. Between the trimmed V and J ends, which lost 7 bases and 1 base, there was a span of 8 bases. Germline-derived CDR1 and CDR2 are MGHDK and SYGVNS. The CDR3: CASTPDSGANVLTF. The CDR3 nucleotides are TGTGCCAGCACCCCTGATTCTGGGGCCAACGTCCTGACTTTC.

This clonotype was detected a few times. The chain has TRBV15 and TRBJ2-2; D remains unclear. The CDR3 runs to 16 residues. V gave up 1 base and J gave up 4 bases, with 13 bases separating them. Germline lookup yields CDR1 LNHNV and CDR2 YYDKDF (reference sequence). The CDR3, as DNA: TGTGCCACCAGCAGAGGGTCTTTTACTTCCACCGGGGAGCTGTTTTTT. It is translated as CATSRGSFTSTGELFF.

The V gene is TRBV12-3 or TRBV12-4, the J gene TRBJ1-3, with 7 bases that match TRBD1. V was pared by 5 bases and J by 0 bases, with 10 bases of the junction left unmatched. The CDR3 consists of 17 residues. The CDR3: CASSPMGQFISGNTIYF. The DNA of the CDR3 is TGTGCCAGCAGTCCGATGGGACAGTTTATCTCTGGAAACACCATATATTTT.

The rearrangement links TRBV5-6 to TRBJ1-6; 8 bases match TRBD1. The V and J ends lost 4 bases and 7 bases, in that order; junction bases with no gene match: 4. The CDR3 runs to 14 residues. Germline V gene lookup returns CDR1 SGHDT and CDR2 YYEEEE. Here the CDR3 reads CASSRGQANSPLHF. The CDR3 DNA reads as TGTGCCAGCAGCCGGGGACAGGCCAATTCACCCCTCCACTTT.

The gene calls are TRBV19 and TRBJ2-6; 7 nucleotides line up with TRBD2. V was pared by 1 base and J by 0 bases, with 15 bases of the junction left unmatched. The CDR3 contains 21 residues. Germline values: CDR1 LNHDA, CDR2 SQIVND (reference sequence). DNA of the CDR3: TGTGCCAGTAGTATAGTACCCGGACGGGGAGGGAGATACTCTGGGGCCAACGTCCTGACTTTC. Translation: CASSIVPGRGGRYSGANVLTF.

This clonotype was found a few times. The chain recombines TRBV3-1 with TRBJ2-7, with 11 bases fitting TRBD2. This CDR3 comprises 17 residues. The germline CDR1 and CDR2 sequences are LGHDT and YNNKEL (reference sequence). J gave up 2 bases and V 4 bases, and 10 bases lay outside the gene matches. Here the CDR3 DNA reads TGTGCCAGCAGCCCTTTAGCGGGAGGGCTTTCCCCCTACGAGCAGTACTTC. The encoded protein is CASSPLAGGLSPYEQYF.

This clonotype came up a few times. The rearrangement joins TRBV29-1 to TRBJ1-1; D is unresolved. CDR1 SQVTM and CDR2 ANQGSEA come from the germline V gene. V gave up 8 bases and J gave up 0 bases, with 16 bases separating them. CDR3 length: 14 residues. Here the CDR3 DNA reads TGCAGCTCTTCCCGGTCCACGATGAACACTGAAGCTTTCTTT. Protein product: CSSSRSTMNTEAFF.

The chain is built from TRBV25-1 and TRBJ1-1, with TRBD1 as a possible D gene (5 bases). Germline lookup yields CDR1 MGHDK and CDR2 SYGVNS. V was trimmed by 11 bases and J by 7 bases, leaving 17 bases between them. The CDR3 contains 12 residues. The CDR3 here is CAAGGVIDEAFF. CDR3 in DNA: TGTGCCGCGGGGGGGGTGATTGATGAAGCTTTCTTT. Full variable domain (remainder filled in from reference TRBV25-1 and TRBJ1-1): EADIYQTPRYLVIGTGKKITLECSQTMGHDKMYWYQQDPGMELHLIHYSYGVNSTEKGDLSSESTVSRIRTEHFPLTLESARPSHTSQYLCAAGGVIDEAFFGQGTRLTVV.

In its sample, this clonotype was seen many times. The chain links TRBV2 to TRBJ2-4; possibly TRBD1 or TRBD2 for D (5 bases each). Trimming left V 6 bases short and J 0 bases short, with 18 bases between. The CDR3 consists of 17 residues. Germline CDR1 is SNHLY and CDR2 is FYNNEI. The CDR3 DNA is TGTGCCAGCAGGAGGGGCCAGATCTACCTAGCCAAAAACATTCAGTACTTC. Encoded protein: CASRRGQIYLAKNIQYF.

The genes are TRBV7-9 and TRBJ2-7; 7 bases agree with TRBD2. The V gene's germline CDR1 is SEHNR and CDR2 FQNEAQ (reference sequence). Trimming removed 6 bases from V and 6 bases from J; junction bases left unmatched: 5. The CDR3 contains 12 residues. CDR3 in amino acids: CASRPLAAEQYF. Written as DNA, the CDR3 is TGTGCCAGCAGACCCCTAGCGGCCGAGCAGTACTTC.

This clonotype was recorded many times. The CDR3 region has the DNA TGTGCCAGCACTCAGGGGGCAGGGACCGGCGGGGAGCTGTTTTTT. Translated, it gives CASTQGAGTGGELFF. The chain carries TRBV28 and TRBJ2-2; 8 nucleotides align to TRBD1. The J segment lost 7 bases and the V segment lost 7 bases, leaving 11 bases of the junction unmatched. Germline CDR1 is MDHEN and CDR2 is SYDVKM. The CDR3 has 15 residues.

The chain employs TRBV6-2 or TRBV6-3 and TRBJ2-2, with D perhaps given as TRBD1 or TRBD2 (5 bases each). The CDR3 contains 14 residues. V lost 2 bases, J lost 10 bases, and 14 bases lay in between. Germline CDR1 and CDR2: MNHEY and SVGEGT. As DNA, the CDR3 is TGTGCCAGCAGTTACACGCATGGGACCTCGGAGCTGTTTTTT. This gives the protein CASSYTHGTSELFF.

This clonotype was recorded many times. V usage is TRBV6-2 or TRBV6-3 and J usage is TRBJ2-4, with a tentative D call TRBD2 (7 bases). This CDR3 has 14 amino acids. Trimming pared 5 bases from V and 8 bases from J, leaving 16 bases between. Germline V lookup: CDR1 MNHEY, CDR2 SVGEGT. The CDR3 sequence: CASSETVGGHIQYF. CDR3 nucleotide sequence: TGTGCCAGCAGTGAAACAGTGGGGGGGCACATTCAGTACTTC.

This clonotype was recorded many times. This rearrangement joins TRBV6-5 to TRBJ2-2; no clear D. This CDR3 region has 13 residues. CDR1 and CDR2 (germline): MNHEY, SVGAGI. Trimming took 2 bases from V and 6 from J, leaving 7 bases between them. The CDR3 spells CASSYPSPGELFF. CDR3 nucleotides: TGTGCCAGCAGTTACCCTAGTCCCGGGGAGCTGTTTTTT.

The V gene is TRBV2, the J gene TRBJ2-1; D is possibly TRBD1 (5 bases). V was trimmed by 7 bases and J by 13 bases, leaving 17 bases between them. The CDR3 consists of 12 residues. Germline assignment: CDR1 SNHLY and CDR2 FYNNEI. The CDR3 sequence is CASISQAKTQFF. The CDR3 DNA reads as TGTGCCAGCATATCACAGGCCAAGACTCAGTTCTTC.

The table lists this clonotype with many counts. The V call is TRBV2, the J call TRBJ2-5; D is tentatively TRBD1 or TRBD2 (6 bases each). Trimming shortened V by 4 bases and J by 4 bases, and 13 bases separated the two germline ends. CDR3 size: 14 residues. Germline CDR1 is SNHLY and CDR2 is FYNNEI. For the CDR3, the DNA is TGTGCCAGCAGTGTCTCGGGGGCAATAGAGACCCAGTACTTC. Protein: CASSVSGAIETQYF. The full variable domain, its missing parts supplied by reference TRBV2 and TRBJ2-5, is EPEVTQTPSHQVTQMGQEVILRCVPISNHLYFYWYRQILGQKVEFLVSFYNNEISEKSEIFDDQFSVERPDGSNFTLKIRSTKLEDSAMYFCASSVSGAIETQYFGPGTRLLVL.

This clonotype was counted only a few times. V and J are TRBV30 and TRBJ2-6, with 9 bases fitting TRBD1. Germline loops: CDR1 GTSNPN, CDR2 SVGIG (reference sequence). There are 16 residues in the CDR3. V shed 5 bases, J shed 0 bases, and the junction held 5 bases outside the gene matches. The CDR3 here is CAWGQGIISGANVLTF. The CDR3 nucleotides read TGTGCCTGGGGACAGGGGATTATCTCTGGGGCCAACGTCCTGACTTTC. Full variable domain (rest looked up from reference TRBV30 and TRBJ2-6): SQTIHQWPATLVQPVGSPLSLECTVEGTSNPNLYWYRQAAGRGLQLLFYSVGIGQISSEVPQNLSASRPQDRQFILSSKKLLLSDSGFYLCAWGQGIISGANVLTFGAGSRLTVL.

The genes are TRBV16 and TRBJ1-2, with D tentatively TRBD1 (5 bases). V lost 4 bases to trimming and J lost 6 bases, with 15 bases between them. The CDR3 contains 14 residues. CDR1 and CDR2 from the germline V gene are KGHSY and FQNENV. The CDR3 region is CASSPQSRVDGYTF. Written as DNA, the CDR3 is TGTGCCAGCAGCCCCCAAAGCAGGGTGGATGGCTACACCTTC.

To note about this clonotype: Compared with germline, one end of the junction differs, possibly owing to a read error. The chain links TRBV6-5 to TRBJ1-1, with D perhaps TRBD1 (6 bases). The CDR3 length is 14 residues. Germline V gene sequence: CDR1 MNHEY, CDR2 SVGAGI. DNA for the CDR3: TGTGCCAGCAGTTACTTGTCTCGGGACACTGAAGCTTCCTTT. Its translation is CASSYLSRDTEASF.